The T cell receptor (beta chain) under discussion was sequenced for a study of T cells in localized non-small cell lung cancer. This clone has a handful of counts. Its antigen is not identified. Sequencing used immunoSEQ multiplex PCR; TCRdb keeps in-frame clones, though not all of them. In the table there are roughly 13,000 clones, approximately 89% of which are singletons. Study-wide results and limits: Turning up in adjacent lung were a median about 56 of the top 100 tumor clones.

Germline V gene lookup returns CDR1 SGHNT and CDR2 YYREEE (reference sequence). V was clipped by 4 bases and J by 5 bases; unmatched bases: 6. The CDR3 consists of 14 residues. The receptor was derived from a man aged 40 to 75 with stage III lung adenocarcinoma. The chain recombines TRBV5-4 with TRBJ2-3; 8 nucleotides agree with TRBD2. The sequenced sample was peripheral blood mononuclear cells, obtained before any cancer treatment. The CDR3 region has the DNA TGTGCCAGCAGCACCGGGACTAGGGGAGATACGCAGTATTTT. The encoded protein is CASSTGTRGDTQYF.